The source of this TCR beta chain is a study of blood T cells in healthy people across ages. This CDR3 contains 15 residues. The germline CDR1 and CDR2 sequences are SGHDN and FVKESK. The V end lost 4 bases, the J end lost 2 bases, and 12 bases lay between the germline ends. Every donor contributed roughly 11 milliliters of peripheral blood by blood draw. Every sample gave at least 5 micrograms of total RNA when it was extracted. PCR was performed a second time for about 6 to 12 cycles using a sample-barcoded 5' primer and a J-beta primer mix. TCRdb used MiXCR to reprocess the 5' RACE reads, holding one entry per CDR3 protein. This table holds around 800,000 distinct CDR3 sequences, about a quarter found once. The same data also went into a second study, on T cells of mothers and their children.

The chain uses TRBV14 and TRBJ1-3; no clear D. Sequencing was carried out using blood. This sequence was found in a boy younger than 18 in good health. DNA of the CDR3: TGTGCCAGCAGCCCACCCGGCAGGCCTGGAAACACCATATATTTT. Its protein is CASSPPGRPGNTIYF.